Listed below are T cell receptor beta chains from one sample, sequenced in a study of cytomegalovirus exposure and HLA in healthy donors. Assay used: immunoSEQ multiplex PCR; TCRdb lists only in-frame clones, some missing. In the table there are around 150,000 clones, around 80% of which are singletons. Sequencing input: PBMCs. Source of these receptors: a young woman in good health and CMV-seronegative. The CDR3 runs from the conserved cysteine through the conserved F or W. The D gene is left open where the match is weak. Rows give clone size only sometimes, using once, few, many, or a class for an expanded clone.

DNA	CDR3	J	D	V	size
TGTGCCAGCAGCTCCCCGGGGGGGGGAAGGGGTTGGTCCGGGGAGCTGTTTTTT	CASSSPGGGRGWSGELFF	TRBJ2-2	TRBD2	TRBV11-2	NA
TGTGCCAGCAGCGACGGACAGTACAATCAGCCCCAGCATTTT	CASSDGQYNQPQHF	TRBJ1-5	NA	TRBV6-1	NA
TGCGCCAGCAGCTTGGGCCCCGGTGGTGACACCATATATTTT	CASSLGPGGDTIYF	TRBJ1-3	NA	TRBV5-1	NA
TGTGCCGGCAGCCCGCTGGCAGGGACAGTGAATTCACCCCTCCACTTT	CAGSPLAGTVNSPLHF	TRBJ1-6	TRBD1	TRBV4-2	once
TGTGCCAGCAGGGGAGGGAGTAGGTCCTATGGCTACACCTTC	CASRGGSRSYGYTF	TRBJ1-2	NA	TRBV2	once
TGTGCCAGCACCTCGCGGGGGGCAGTCCACGAGCAGTACTTC	CASTSRGAVHEQYF	TRBJ2-7	TRBD2	TRBV27	NA
TGTGCCAGCAGCCGGACAGTTGGAGGAAACACCATATATTTT	CASSRTVGGNTIYF	TRBJ1-3	NA	TRBV2	few
TGTGCCAGCAGTGAGTTGGGAGTCACTAATGAAAAACTGTTTTTT	CASSELGVTNEKLFF	TRBJ1-4	NA	TRBV2	NA
TGCGCCAGCAGGGGGGGGACAACTGAAGCTTTCTTT	CASRGGTTEAFF	TRBJ1-1	NA	TRBV10-1	NA
TGTGCCAGCAGTTTATCATTCGGGGGACAGGGGGTCAATCAGCCCCAGCATTTT	CASSLSFGGQGVNQPQHF	TRBJ1-5	TRBD1	TRBV27	NA
TGTGCCAGCAGTTATGATCAGGGGAGCTCCTACGAGCAGTACTTC	CASSYDQGSSYEQYF	TRBJ2-7	NA	TRBV6-5	NA
TGTGCCAGCAGCTTTTTTGAGGGGGCGAACACTGAAGCTTTCTTT	CASSFFEGANTEAFF	TRBJ1-1	TRBD1	TRBV7-9	NA
TGCGCCAGCAGCCATGTCGAGACAGGGAGACATTACTTC	CASSHVETGRHYF	TRBJ2-7	TRBD1	TRBV4-1	NA
TGTGCCAGCAGCTCCCAGGGCGCGAACACTGAAGCTTTCTTT	CASSSQGANTEAFF	TRBJ1-1	NA	TRBV5-5	NA
TGTGCCAGCTCACAAACTATCACAGGGGACTATGGCTACACCTTC	CASSQTITGDYGYTF	TRBJ1-2	TRBD1	TRBV18	NA
TGTGCCAGCAGTAAGCGGGGCTCCTACGAGCAGTACTTC	CASSKRGSYEQYF	TRBJ2-7	TRBD2	TRBV5-4	NA
TGTGCCAGCCAAGGAGGGGGGGCCGGTTTGTCCTACAATGAGCAGTTCTTC	CASQGGGAGLSYNEQFF	TRBJ2-1	NA	TRBV25-1	NA
TGTGCCAGCAGCTTAGAAGCTGATAATGAAAAACTGTTTTTT	CASSLEADNEKLFF	TRBJ1-4	NA	TRBV7-6	few
TGTGCCTGGACCCCGGGGGGGAGCACTGAAGCTTTCTTT	CAWTPGGSTEAFF	TRBJ1-1	NA	TRBV30	NA
TGTGCCAGCAGCTCTTTGACTAGCGGGGGGGACCCAGATACGCAGTATTTT	CASSSLTSGGDPDTQYF	TRBJ2-3	TRBD2	TRBV5-4	NA
TGCGCCAGCAGCCAAGGAGGCAGGGACGAGCAGTACTTC	CASSQGGRDEQYF	TRBJ2-7	NA	TRBV4-1	NA
TGTGCCAGCAGCTTGAAGGCGGGGAGCTCCTACAATGAGCAGTTCTTC	CASSLKAGSSYNEQFF	TRBJ2-1	NA	TRBV5-6	few
TGTGCCAGCAGCATTCGAGCTGAAGCTTTCTTT	CASSIRAEAFF	TRBJ1-1	NA	TRBV5-6	few
TGTGCCAGCAGCGTACGGGGGAACACTGAAGCTTTCTTT	CASSVRGNTEAFF	TRBJ1-1	NA	TRBV9	NA
TGCGCCAGCAGTGAGTCTCCGTTCCGACAGCCCTCCTACGAGCAGTACTTC	CASSESPFRQPSYEQYF	TRBJ2-7	NA	TRBV10-2	NA
TGTGCCAGCAGCTTAGGGCAGGGCTTTTTTTATGAGCAGTTCTTC	CASSLGQGFFYEQFF	TRBJ2-1	NA	TRBV7-9	NA
TGTGCCAGCAGCTTTACCGGAGGGATAGCCAAAAACATTCAGTACTTC	CASSFTGGIAKNIQYF	TRBJ2-4	NA	TRBV11-3	few
TGTGCCAGCGGTTCCGGACATCTCACTGAAGCTTTCTTT	CASGSGHLTEAFF	TRBJ1-1	NA	TRBV7-2	NA
TGCAGTGCGGGAGACAGGTCCGAGCAGTACTTC	CSAGDRSEQYF	TRBJ2-7	NA	TRBV20-1	NA
TGTGCCAGCTCACCACCCGGACAGGGGAACACTGAAGCTTTCTTT	CASSPPGQGNTEAFF	TRBJ1-1	TRBD1	TRBV18	few
TGCGCCAGCAGCCCCTCCCAAGGGGGTAGCATTCAGTACTTC	CASSPSQGGSIQYF	TRBJ2-4	NA	TRBV5-1	NA
TGTGCCAGTAGTGACCCCGACTCGGGGACAGAGCTCCCTTTCTCTGGGGCCAATGTCCTGACTTTC	CASSDPDSGTELPFSGANVLTF	TRBJ2-6	TRBD1	TRBV19	NA
TGTGCCAGCAGTGAATCGGGGGGGGCCTTCTCCAACAATGAGCAGTTCTTC	CASSESGGAFSNNEQFF	TRBJ2-1	TRBD2	TRBV25-1	NA
TGTGCCAGCAGCTTAGGACAGCCCTACGAGCAGTACTTC	CASSLGQPYEQYF	TRBJ2-7	NA	TRBV11-2	NA
TGTGCCAGCAGCCAAGCAACAGGGTTCCCTAATGAAAAACTGTTTTTT	CASSQATGFPNEKLFF	TRBJ1-4	NA	TRBV14	NA
TGTGCCAGCAGTGAACGGGTGGGAGGGGGCTACACCTTC	CASSERVGGGYTF	TRBJ1-2	NA	TRBV6-1	NA
TGTGCCACCTCTAGGGGGAGTGTCGGTCAGCCCCAGCATTTT	CATSRGSVGQPQHF	TRBJ1-5	NA	TRBV15	NA
TGTGCCAGCGCCCAGGGCTATACCCTAGGCTACACCTTC	CASAQGYTLGYTF	TRBJ1-2	NA	TRBV28	NA
TGCGCCAGCAGCCAAAGGGAGGGATCTGCGGGGGGGCACTACGAGCAGTACTTC	CASSQREGSAGGHYEQYF	TRBJ2-7	TRBD2	TRBV4-1	NA
TGCGCCAGCAGACTCGCGGGACAGGGTCACAATGAGCAGTTCTTC	CASRLAGQGHNEQFF	TRBJ2-1	TRBD1	TRBV5-1	NA
TGTGCCAGCTCCGGACAGGGTGAGCAGCCCCAGCATTTT	CASSGQGEQPQHF	TRBJ1-5	TRBD1	TRBV18	NA
TGTGCCAGCAGTTACGGAAACAGTCAGTACTTC	CASSYGNSQYF	TRBJ2-4	NA	TRBV6-5	NA
TGCGCCAGCCGACTAGCGGAATCCTACAATGAGCAGTTCTTC	CASRLAESYNEQFF	TRBJ2-1	TRBD2	TRBV5-1	NA
TGTGCCCGTACGAGGGGGGGGCATTCTGGGGCCAACGTCCTGACTTTC	CARTRGGHSGANVLTF	TRBJ2-6	NA	TRBV19	NA
TGTGCCAGCACCCCGGACAGGGGTGCAGATACGCAGTATTTT	CASTPDRGADTQYF	TRBJ2-3	TRBD1	TRBV6-5	NA
TGTGCCAGCAGTTACTCAGAGGGGGTCTACGAGCAGTACTTC	CASSYSEGVYEQYF	TRBJ2-7	NA	TRBV28	NA
TGTGCCAGCACCAGGGACAGGGATTACGAGCAGTTCTTC	CASTRDRDYEQFF	TRBJ2-1	TRBD1	TRBV6-5	NA
TGTGCCAGCAGGGGACTAGCGGGGGGGCAGCCGCGTGAGCAGTTCTTC	CASRGLAGGQPREQFF	TRBJ2-1	TRBD2	TRBV2	once